One sample yielded the 8 T cell receptor beta chains listed below, sequenced in a study of cytomegalovirus exposure and HLA in healthy donors. Use of 60 Vbeta and 13 Jbeta primers characterized the PCR. The method was immunoSEQ multiplex PCR; TCRdb's version includes in-frame clones alone and lacks a portion of them. The table shows 65,000 to 80,000 clones, with over 70% occurring only once. The sample comprised PBMCs. Receptor source: a man aged 35 to 55 in good health and CMV-seropositive.

The rearrangement uses TRBV30 and TRBJ1-4; D is ambiguous. V shed 1 base and J shed 7 bases, with 13 bases lying between them. This CDR3 comprises 14 residues. CDR1 is GTSNPN and CDR2 is SVGIG in the germline V gene (reference sequence). This CDR3 is CAWSEWGGTEKLFF. The CDR3, as DNA: TGTGCCTGGAGTGAGTGGGGAGGTACTGAAAAACTGTTTTTT.

CDR3 loop: CASRSGLANGELFF. DNA of the CDR3: TGTGCCAGCCGTTCGGGACTAGCGAACGGGGAGCTGTTTTTT. V gene TRBV6-6 combines with J gene TRBJ2-2, with 10 bases aligning to TRBD2. J was trimmed by 7 bases and V by 8 bases; bases with no gene match: 7. Germline V gene sequence: CDR1 MNHNY, CDR2 SVGAGI (reference sequence). The CDR3 loop spans 14 amino acids.

The chain has TRBV10-3 and TRBJ1-1; TRBD1 is a possible D gene (5 bases). From germline, CDR1 is ENHRY and CDR2 SYGVKD. CDR3 length: 15 residues. V lost 5 bases and J lost 1, with 14 bases in between. The CDR3 region has the DNA TGTGCCATCAGTCCCTCGGGGGAGGGGAACACTGAAGCTTTCTTT. It is translated as CAISPSGEGNTEAFF.

The rearrangement links TRBV10-3 to TRBJ2-2, with D perhaps matching TRBD2 (7 bases). CDR1 is ENHRY, CDR2 SYGVKD, per germline. This CDR3 has 13 amino acids. The V end was cut by 11 bases, the J end by 3 bases, with 13 bases between. CDR3 bases: TGTGCCTCACGGGGGGCGGACACCGGGGAGCTGTTTTTT. This codes for CASRGADTGELFF.

The rearrangement uses TRBV4-3 and TRBJ1-1; D unresolved. Trimming pared 6 bases from V and 0 bases from J, leaving 14 bases between. The CDR3 runs to 15 residues. CDR1 LGHNA and CDR2 YSLEER come from the germline V gene. CDR3 residues: CASRGGQEMNTEAFF. The CDR3 DNA follows: TGCGCCAGCAGGGGAGGGCAGGAGATGAACACTGAAGCTTTCTTT.

This clone turned up a few times. The V gene is TRBV7-9, the J gene TRBJ1-1; D unresolved. From germline, CDR1 is SEHNR and CDR2 FQNEAQ (reference sequence). V was cut by 1 base and J by 8 bases, with 8 bases left in between. The CDR3 length is 12 residues. The CDR3: CASSLEVGEAFF. In DNA, the CDR3 is TGTGCCAGCAGCTTAGAGGTCGGGGAAGCTTTCTTT.

This chain links TRBV28 with TRBJ2-1; TRBD2 aligns across 12 bases. The V segment lost 7 bases and the J segment 5 bases; nucleotides outside the gene matches: 12. CDR1 is MDHEN, CDR2 SYDVKM, per germline. This CDR3 comprises 17 residues. CDR3 DNA sequence: TGTGCCAGCAACGGGTGGGCTAGCGGGAGGGCCGACAATGAGCAGTTCTTC. Translated, it gives CASNGWASGRADNEQFF.

The V and J genes are TRBV5-5 and TRBJ2-1; D is perhaps TRBD1 (5 bases). This CDR3 contains 16 residues. CDR1 is SGHKS and CDR2 is YYEKEE in the germline V gene (reference sequence). The V end was cut by 1 base, the J end by 2 bases, with 13 bases between. CDR3 in amino acids: CASSLKTGDTYNEQFF. CDR3 in DNA: TGTGCCAGCAGCTTGAAAACAGGTGACACCTACAATGAGCAGTTCTTC.